These 26 T cell receptor beta chains originate from one sample sequenced in a study of T cells in Graves' hyperthyroidism and ophthalmopathy. From RNA transcripts, TCR beta CDR3 regions were amplified. With the HTBI primer set, the TCR CDR3 went through a first round of RT-PCR. In TCRdb, the multiplex PCR reads were re-called with MiXCR into one record per CDR3 protein. The table shows 500,000 to 600,000 distinct CDR3 sequences, with just under 20% occurring only once. The sequencing input was blood. The receptors shown here come from a man aged 35 to 55 with Graves' ophthalmopathy.

The V call is TRBV11-2, the J call TRBJ2-7; D might be TRBD1 (6 bases). The CDR3 length is 14 residues. CDR1 is SGHAT, CDR2 FQNNGV, per germline. V was pared by 5 bases and J by 3 bases, with 14 bases between. The CDR3 DNA sequence: TGTGCCAGCAGCAGCCGGACAGCTTTCTACGAGCAGTACTTC. This translates into CASSSRTAFYEQYF.

This clonotype was found many times. The chain recombines TRBV24-1 with TRBJ2-3; 7 bases match TRBD1. The V segment lost 5 bases and the J segment 5 bases; nucleotides outside the gene matches: 6. Germline V gene data show CDR1 as KGHDR and CDR2 as SFDVKD. The CDR3 is 14 residues long. The CDR3 DNA is TGTGCCACCAGTGGTTCGGCAGGGGGAGATACGCAGTATTTT. Its translation is CATSGSAGGDTQYF.

This clonotype was seen a handful of times. The rearrangement joins TRBV30 to TRBJ1-1; D remains ambiguous. Germline-derived CDR1 and CDR2 are GTSNPN and SVGIG (reference sequence). This CDR3 is 14 amino acids long. The ends were cut back, 0 bases at V and 9 bases at J, with 17 bases in the middle. CDR3 sequence (DNA): TGTGCCTGGAGTGTACCCCCAACCGGGCGACAAGCTTTCTTT. Protein product: CAWSVPPTGRQAFF.

This clonotype was seen only a few times. The rearrangement uses TRBV14 and TRBJ2-3; TRBD2 agrees at 10 bases. The CDR3 has 18 amino acids. The V gene's germline CDR1 is SGHDN and CDR2 FVKESK. V shed 1 base, J shed 4 bases, and the junction held 11 bases outside the gene matches. CDR3 loop: CASSQAQLGLAMADTQYF. In DNA, the CDR3 is TGTGCCAGCAGCCAAGCCCAGCTGGGACTAGCGATGGCAGATACGCAGTATTTT.

This clonotype was found a few times. The DNA for the CDR3 is TGCGCCAGCATGGAAGGCTTCGGGGATACGCAGTATTTT. Protein sequence: CASMEGFGDTQYF. The chain has TRBV5-1 and TRBJ2-3, with D unresolved. This CDR3 has 13 amino acids. The V end lost 6 bases, the J end lost 6 bases, and 14 bases lay between the germline ends. Germline CDR1 is SGHRS and CDR2 is YFSETQ.

The V call is TRBV7-3, the J call TRBJ2-1; possible D gene TRBD2, 6 bases. V lost 5 bases and J 7 bases, leaving 21 bases between the germline ends. The length of the CDR3 is 16 residues. CDR1 is SGHTA and CDR2 is FQGTGA in the germline V gene. CDR3 sequence: CASSPRWRGAGNEQFF. In DNA, the CDR3 is TGTGCCAGCAGCCCCCGTTGGAGGGGTGCAGGTAATGAGCAGTTCTTC. Full variable domain (missing parts from reference TRBV7-3 and TRBJ2-1): GAGVSQTPSNKVTEKGKYVELRCDPISGHTALYWYRQSLGQGPEFLIYFQGTGAADDSGLPNDRFFAVRPEGSVSTLKIQRTERGDSAVYLCASSPRWRGAGNEQFFGPGTRLTVL.

The chain is built from TRBV19 and TRBJ2-1; 10 nucleotides match TRBD2. The CDR3 totals 18 residues. V trimming: 6 bases; J trimming: 0 bases; junction bases outside the gene matches: 11. Germline loops: CDR1 LNHDA, CDR2 SQIVND (reference sequence). As DNA, the CDR3 is TGTGCCAGTAGAAGCGAGCGGGAGGGCCTTCCCTCCTACAATGAGCAGTTCTTC. Translated, it gives CASRSEREGLPSYNEQFF.

This clonotype was counted many times. The CDR3 sequence is CATSDPATGDEAFF. Written as DNA, the CDR3 is TGTGCCACCAGTGATCCGGCTACGGGAGATGAAGCTTTCTTT. The chain recombines TRBV24-1 with TRBJ1-1; D not resolved. Trimming stripped 3 bases from V and 7 bases from J, with 14 bases between. The CDR3 is 14 residues long. Germline loops: CDR1 KGHDR, CDR2 SFDVKD.

This clonotype came up many times. The chain is built from TRBV10-3 and TRBJ2-5; TRBD1 agrees at 10 bases. V was clipped by 3 bases and J by 5 bases; unmatched bases: 6. This CDR3 is 15 amino acids long. Looked up from germline, CDR1 is ENHRY and CDR2 is SYGVKD. CDR3 nucleotide sequence: TGTGCCATCAGTGAATTGTCGGGACAGGGGGAGACCCAGTACTTC. This encodes CAISELSGQGETQYF.

This clonotype was observed at least ten times. The chain carries TRBV28 and TRBJ2-7; no clear D gene. The V and J ends lost 10 bases and 0 bases respectively, with 16 bases between them. This CDR3 comprises 14 residues. Germline V gene data show CDR1 as MDHEN and CDR2 as SYDVKM. CDR3 nucleotides: TGTGCCACCAATGGACGGACCAGCTCCTACGAGCAGTACTTC. Its protein product is CATNGRTSSYEQYF.

The V gene is TRBV28, the J gene TRBJ2-7; D is possibly TRBD1 (6 bases). The V end was cut by 5 bases, the J end by 3 bases, with 14 bases between. The germline CDR1 and CDR2 sequences are MDHEN and SYDVKM. This CDR3 comprises 14 residues. Here the CDR3 reads CASSTIRDNYEQYF. The CDR3 DNA is TGTGCCAGCAGTACGATCCGGGACAACTACGAGCAGTACTTC.

This clonotype came up a few times. The chain uses TRBV30 and TRBJ2-1; perhaps TRBD2 as D (5 bases). V dropped 4 bases and J dropped 8 bases, with 24 bases sitting between them. The germline gives CDR1 GTSNPN, CDR2 SVGIG (reference sequence). This CDR3 has 16 amino acids. The CDR3 sequence is CAWIPEGERLKYEQFF. DNA for the CDR3: TGTGCCTGGATCCCTGAGGGAGAGCGACTGAAGTATGAGCAGTTCTTC.

This clonotype showed up many times. At one end the junction does not follow the germline gene, possibly because of a read error. The gene calls are TRBV3-1 and TRBJ2-2, with TRBD2 identical over 9 bases. CDR3 length: 16 residues. Germline assignment: CDR1 LGHDT and CDR2 YNNKEL (reference sequence). The CDR3 reads CASRQGLASNTGELFF. CDR3 coding DNA: TGTGCCAGCAGACAAGGACTAGCGTCGAACACCGGGGAGCTGTTTTTT.

This clonotype turned up a few times. V gene TRBV4-1 combines with J gene TRBJ2-1, with a possible D match to TRBD2 (5 bases). Trimming stripped 0 bases from V and 4 bases from J, with 10 bases between. Germline V gives CDR1 MGHRA, CDR2 YSYEKL. CDR3 length: 15 amino acids. This CDR3 is CASSQDLRGYNEQFF. CDR3 DNA: TGCGCCAGCAGCCAAGATTTGCGAGGGTACAATGAGCAGTTCTTC.

V and J are TRBV14 and TRBJ2-1; 8 bases are a match to TRBD1. CDR3 length: 16 amino acids. Trimming cost V 5 bases and J 4 bases; bases outside gene matches: 10. The germline gives CDR1 SGHDN, CDR2 FVKESK. CDR3 region: CASSESGTGFYNEQFF. CDR3 nucleotide sequence: TGTGCCAGCAGCGAGTCCGGGACAGGTTTTTACAATGAGCAGTTCTTC.

This rearrangement joins TRBV9 to TRBJ2-5, with D perhaps TRBD2 (5 bases). Germline values: CDR1 SGDLS, CDR2 YYNGEE. The CDR3 contains 15 residues. Trimming took 0 bases from V and 4 from J, leaving 13 bases between them. The CDR3 sequence is CASSVGERVIETQYF. CDR3 DNA sequence: TGTGCCAGCAGCGTAGGGGAGAGGGTTATAGAGACCCAGTACTTC.

V is TRBV6-1 and J is TRBJ1-2; D not resolved. The germline gives CDR1 MNHNS, CDR2 SASEGT. The CDR3 is 12 residues long. Between the trimmed V and J ends, which lost 5 bases and 5 bases, there was a span of 9 bases. DNA for the CDR3: TGTGCCAGCAGTACCTCAAAGTATGGCTACACCTTC. Translated: CASSTSKYGYTF.

The gene calls are TRBV5-1 and TRBJ1-1; TRBD1 might be the D (5 bases). The V and J ends lost 1 base and 3 bases respectively, with 10 bases between them. The CDR3 is 14 amino acids. Germline values: CDR1 SGHRS, CDR2 YFSETQ. DNA of the CDR3: TGCGCCAGCAGCTTGAACTCGGGGGACACTGAAGCTTTCTTT. Amino acid sequence: CASSLNSGDTEAFF.

This clonotype was observed a handful of times. V is TRBV3-1 and J is TRBJ1-5, with a weak D call TRBD1 (5 bases). Germline CDR1 is LGHDT and CDR2 is YNNKEL (reference sequence). The V gene lost 4 bases and the J gene lost 2 bases, with 12 bases spanning the gap. This CDR3 region has 15 residues. Written as DNA, the CDR3 is TGTGCCAGCAGCCGAGGGGCAGGTCGCAATCAGCCCCAGCATTTT. It is translated as CASSRGAGRNQPQHF. Full variable domain (remainder filled in from reference TRBV3-1 and TRBJ1-5): DTAVSQTPKYLVTQMGNDKSIKCEQNLGHDTMYWYKQDSKKFLKIMFSYNNKELIINETVPNRFSPKSPDKAHLNLHINSLELGDSAVYFCASSRGAGRNQPQHFGDGTRLSIL.

This clonotype was counted between two and nine times. The rearrangement uses TRBV20-1 and TRBJ2-3, with 8 bases lining up with TRBD2. CDR1 and CDR2 from the germline V gene are DFQATT and SNEGSKA (reference sequence). The CDR3 is 13 amino acids. V was pared by 2 bases and J by 4 bases, with 2 bases of the junction left unmatched. CDR3 coding DNA: TGCAGTGCTAGACGGGAGGGGCCAGATACGCAGTATTTT. It specifies CSARREGPDTQYF.

This clonotype was seen more than once but under ten times. This sequence joins TRBV19 and TRBJ2-1, with 9 bases that match TRBD2. Germline-derived CDR1 and CDR2 are LNHDA and SQIVND (reference sequence). V was clipped by 6 bases and J by 2 bases; unmatched bases: 8. There are 16 residues in the CDR3. Here the CDR3 DNA reads TGTGCCAGTAGCCATTATAGCGGGGGAGCCTACAATGAGCAGTTCTTC. Translating gives CASSHYSGGAYNEQFF.

This clonotype has a count of ten or more. The gene calls are TRBV13 and TRBJ2-3; TRBD2 agrees at 7 bases. The CDR3 loop spans 15 amino acids. Germline V gene sequence: CDR1 PRHDT, CDR2 FYEKMQ (reference sequence). V lost 3 bases to trimming and J lost 2 bases; unmatched junction nucleotides: 5. CDR3 coding DNA: TGTGCCAGCAGCTTTGGCGGGGGTACCACAGATACGCAGTATTTT. As protein: CASSFGGGTTDTQYF.

The chain combines TRBV13 with TRBJ2-4; TRBD2 aligns across 10 bases. After removal of 5 bases from V and 9 bases from J, the junction contained 19 bases not matched to a gene. The CDR3 covers 18 residues. Germline CDR1 and CDR2: PRHDT and FYEKMQ (reference sequence). CDR3 nucleotides: TGTGCCAGCAGCACAGAGAGGGAGCGGGGGGGCTTCTACGGCATTCAGTACTTC. Encoded protein: CASSTERERGGFYGIQYF.

This clonotype was counted many times. This chain links TRBV7-3 with TRBJ2-1; 9 nucleotides agree with TRBD1. The CDR3 totals 15 residues. CDR1 SGHTA and CDR2 FQGTGA come from the germline V gene. The V segment lost 6 bases and the J segment 7 bases; nucleotides outside the gene matches: 10. The CDR3 DNA is TGTGCCAGCAGACCTGGGACAGGGAGGCAAAATGAGCAGTTCTTC. Its protein is CASRPGTGRQNEQFF.

Only a few counts were recorded for this clonotype. The V gene is TRBV6-2 or TRBV6-3, the J gene TRBJ2-5, with TRBD2 as a possible D gene (5 bases). Trimming removed 3 bases from V and 2 bases from J, with 16 bases in between. The CDR3 is 16 amino acids. From germline, CDR1 is MNHEY and CDR2 SVGEGT. This CDR3 reads CASSYSPGRAQETQYF. CDR3 DNA sequence: TGTGCCAGCAGTTATAGCCCCGGGCGGGCTCAAGAGACCCAGTACTTC.

This sequence joins TRBV27 and TRBJ2-3, with 7 bases aligning to TRBD2. V was clipped by 5 bases and J by 7 bases; unmatched bases: 9. In germline, CDR1 is MNHEY, CDR2 SMNVEV (reference sequence). The CDR3 extends over 14 amino acids. The CDR3 region is CASSPAGFRNTQYF. The CDR3 DNA follows: TGTGCCAGCAGTCCAGCGGGGTTCCGGAATACGCAGTATTTT.